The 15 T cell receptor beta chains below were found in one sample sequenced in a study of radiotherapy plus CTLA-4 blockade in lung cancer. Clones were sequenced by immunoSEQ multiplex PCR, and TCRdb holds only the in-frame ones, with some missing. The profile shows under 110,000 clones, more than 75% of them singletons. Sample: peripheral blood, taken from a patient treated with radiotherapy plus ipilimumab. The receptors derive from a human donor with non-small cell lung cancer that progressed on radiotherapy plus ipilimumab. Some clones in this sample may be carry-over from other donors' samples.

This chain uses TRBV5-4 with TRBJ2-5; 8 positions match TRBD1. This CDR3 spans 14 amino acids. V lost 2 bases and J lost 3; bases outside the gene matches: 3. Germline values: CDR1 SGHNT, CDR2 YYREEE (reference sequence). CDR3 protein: CASSFGTGKETQYF. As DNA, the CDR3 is TGTGCCAGCAGCTTCGGGACAGGTAAAGAGACCCAGTACTTC. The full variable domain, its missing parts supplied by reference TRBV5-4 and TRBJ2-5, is ETGVTQSPTHLIKTRGQQVTLRCSSQSGHNTVSWYQQALGQGPQFIFQYYREEENGRGNFPPRFSGLQFPNYSSELNVNALELDDSALYLCASSFGTGKETQYFGPGTRLLVL.

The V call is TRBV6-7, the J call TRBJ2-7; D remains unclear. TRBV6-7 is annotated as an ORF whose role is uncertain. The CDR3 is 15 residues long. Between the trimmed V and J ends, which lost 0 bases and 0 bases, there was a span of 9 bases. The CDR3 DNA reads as TGTGCCAGCAGTTACTCCGGCGCAGACTCCTACGAGCAGTACTTC. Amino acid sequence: CASSYSGADSYEQYF.

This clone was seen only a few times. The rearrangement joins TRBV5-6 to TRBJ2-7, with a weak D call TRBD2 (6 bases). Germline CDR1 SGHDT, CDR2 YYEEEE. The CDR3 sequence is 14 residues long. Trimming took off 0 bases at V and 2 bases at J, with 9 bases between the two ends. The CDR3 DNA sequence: TGTGCCAGCAGCTTGGCCGGGGGTGCCTACGAGCAGTACTTC. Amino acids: CASSLAGGAYEQYF.

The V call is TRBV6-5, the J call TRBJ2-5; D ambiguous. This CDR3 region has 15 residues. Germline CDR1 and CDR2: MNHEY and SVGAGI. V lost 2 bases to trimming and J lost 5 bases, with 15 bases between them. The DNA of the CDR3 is TGTGCCAGCAGTTACGGGTCAGACCTTGACGAGACCCAGTACTTC. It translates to CASSYGSDLDETQYF.

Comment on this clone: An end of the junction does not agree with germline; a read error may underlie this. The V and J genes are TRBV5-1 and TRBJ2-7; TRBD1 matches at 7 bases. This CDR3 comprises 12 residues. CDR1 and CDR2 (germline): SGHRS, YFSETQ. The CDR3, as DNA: TGCGCCAGCAGCCCGGACAGGCCCCCATCCCTTTTC. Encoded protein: CASSPDRPPSLF. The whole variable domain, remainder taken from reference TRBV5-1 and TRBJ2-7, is KAGVTQTPRYLIKTRGQQVTLSCSPISGHRSVSWYQQTPGQGLQFLFEYFSETQRNKGNFPGRFSGRQFSNSRSEMNVSTLELGDSALYLCASSPDRPPSLFGPGTRLTVT.

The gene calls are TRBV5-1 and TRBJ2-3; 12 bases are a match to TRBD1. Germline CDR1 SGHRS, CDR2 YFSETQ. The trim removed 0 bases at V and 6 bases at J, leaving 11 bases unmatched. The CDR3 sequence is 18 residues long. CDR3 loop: CASSLDLYRDRGRDTQYF. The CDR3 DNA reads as TGCGCCAGCAGCTTGGATTTGTACCGGGACAGGGGGCGCGATACGCAGTATTTT.

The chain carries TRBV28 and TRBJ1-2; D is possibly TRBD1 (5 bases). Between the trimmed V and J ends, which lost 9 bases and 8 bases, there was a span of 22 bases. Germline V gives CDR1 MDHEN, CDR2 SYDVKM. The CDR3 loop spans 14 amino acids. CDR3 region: CASLNPGPGKGYTF. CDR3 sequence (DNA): TGTGCCAGTCTTAATCCGGGACCTGGGAAGGGCTACACCTTC.

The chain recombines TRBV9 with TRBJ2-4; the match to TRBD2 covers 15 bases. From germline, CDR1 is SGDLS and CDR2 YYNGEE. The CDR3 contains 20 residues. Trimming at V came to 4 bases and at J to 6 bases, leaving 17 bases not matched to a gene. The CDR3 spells CASSHAPGLAGGSQGNIQYF. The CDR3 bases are TGTGCCAGCAGCCACGCCCCGGGACTAGCGGGGGGTAGCCAGGGAAACATTCAGTACTTC.

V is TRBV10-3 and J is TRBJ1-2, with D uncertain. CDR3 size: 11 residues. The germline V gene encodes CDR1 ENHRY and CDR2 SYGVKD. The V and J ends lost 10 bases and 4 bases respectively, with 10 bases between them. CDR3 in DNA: TGTGCCACCAGGAGTCTCTATGGCTACACCTTC. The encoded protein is CATRSLYGYTF.

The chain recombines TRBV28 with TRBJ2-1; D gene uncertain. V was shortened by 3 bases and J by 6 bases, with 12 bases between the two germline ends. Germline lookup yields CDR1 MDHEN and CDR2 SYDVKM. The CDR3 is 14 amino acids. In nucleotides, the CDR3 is TGTGCCAGCAGTTTTGGTGCCCCCGGCAATGAGCAGTTCTTC. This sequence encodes CASSFGAPGNEQFF.

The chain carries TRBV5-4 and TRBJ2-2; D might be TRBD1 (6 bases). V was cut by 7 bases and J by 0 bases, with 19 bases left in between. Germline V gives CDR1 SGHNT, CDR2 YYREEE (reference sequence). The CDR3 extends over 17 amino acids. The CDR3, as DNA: TGTGCCAGCGCTTCCATGTGGGGGCAGCCGAACACCGGGGAGCTGTTTTTT. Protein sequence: CASASMWGQPNTGELFF. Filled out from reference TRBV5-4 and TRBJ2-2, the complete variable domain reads ETGVTQSPTHLIKTRGQQVTLRCSSQSGHNTVSWYQQALGQGPQFIFQYYREEENGRGNFPPRFSGLQFPNYSSELNVNALELDDSALYLCASASMWGQPNTGELFFGEGSRLTVL.

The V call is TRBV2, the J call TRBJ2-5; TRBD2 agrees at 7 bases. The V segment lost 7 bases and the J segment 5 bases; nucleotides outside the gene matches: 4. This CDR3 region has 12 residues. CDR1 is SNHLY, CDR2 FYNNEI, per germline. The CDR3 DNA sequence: TGTGCCAGCACCCAAGCGGGGGAGACCCAGTACTTC. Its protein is CASTQAGETQYF.

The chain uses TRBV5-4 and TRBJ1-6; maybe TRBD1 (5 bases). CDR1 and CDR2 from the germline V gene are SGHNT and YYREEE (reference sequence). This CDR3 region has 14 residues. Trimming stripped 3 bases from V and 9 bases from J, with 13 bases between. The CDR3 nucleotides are TGTGCCAGCAGCTCCAGGGTGGTCGGTTCACCCCTCCACTTT. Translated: CASSSRVVGSPLHF.

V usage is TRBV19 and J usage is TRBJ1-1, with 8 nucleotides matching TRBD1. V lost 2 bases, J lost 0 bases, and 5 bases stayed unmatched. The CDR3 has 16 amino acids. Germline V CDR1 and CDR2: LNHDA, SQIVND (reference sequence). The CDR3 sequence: CASSIYRGTVNTEAFF. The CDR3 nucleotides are TGTGCCAGTAGTATATACAGGGGGACCGTGAACACTGAAGCTTTCTTT.

The CDR3 DNA reads TGTGCCAGTAGTACCGCGACAGGAATAGTAACTGAAGCTTTCTTT. Protein: CASSTATGIVTEAFF. The chain has TRBV19 and TRBJ1-1; D possibly corresponds to TRBD1 (6 bases). The CDR3 consists of 15 residues. CDR1 and CDR2 (germline): LNHDA, SQIVND (reference sequence). V was trimmed by 4 bases and J by 5 bases, leaving 17 bases between them.